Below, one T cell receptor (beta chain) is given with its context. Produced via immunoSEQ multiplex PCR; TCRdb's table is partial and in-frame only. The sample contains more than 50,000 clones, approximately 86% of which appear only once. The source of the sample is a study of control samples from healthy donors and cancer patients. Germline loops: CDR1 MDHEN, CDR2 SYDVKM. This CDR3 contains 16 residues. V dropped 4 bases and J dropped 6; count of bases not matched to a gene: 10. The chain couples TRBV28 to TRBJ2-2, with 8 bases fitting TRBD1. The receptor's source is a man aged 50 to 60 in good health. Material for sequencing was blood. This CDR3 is CASSSPSGGQAGELFF. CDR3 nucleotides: TGTGCCAGCAGTTCCCCCTCAGGGGGCCAGGCCGGGGAGCTGTTTTTT.